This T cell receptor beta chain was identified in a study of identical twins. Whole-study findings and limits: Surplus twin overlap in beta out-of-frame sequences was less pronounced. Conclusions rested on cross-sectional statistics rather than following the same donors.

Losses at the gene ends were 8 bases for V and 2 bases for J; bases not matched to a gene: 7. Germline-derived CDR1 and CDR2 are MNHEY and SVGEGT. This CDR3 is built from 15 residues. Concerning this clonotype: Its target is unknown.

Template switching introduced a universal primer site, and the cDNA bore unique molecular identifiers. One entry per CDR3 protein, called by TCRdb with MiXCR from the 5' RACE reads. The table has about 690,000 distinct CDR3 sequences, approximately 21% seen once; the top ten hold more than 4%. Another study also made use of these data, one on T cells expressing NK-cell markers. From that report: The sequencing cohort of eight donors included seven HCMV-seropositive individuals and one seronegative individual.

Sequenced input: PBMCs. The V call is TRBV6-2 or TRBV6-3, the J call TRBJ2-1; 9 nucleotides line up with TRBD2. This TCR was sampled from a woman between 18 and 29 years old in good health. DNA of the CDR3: TGTGCCAGCCTCTCCCTAGCGGGACCCTACAATGAGCAGTTCTTC. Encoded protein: CASLSLAGPYNEQFF.